These 3 T cell receptor beta chains were sequenced from one sample in a study of T-cell reconstitution after alpha-beta-depleted transplantation in children. A TCRbeta library incorporating unique molecular identifiers was prepared. Each CDR3 protein gets one entry after TCRdb re-called the PCR reads with MiXCR. The sample consists of around 420,000 distinct CDR3 sequences, 15% to 20% of them appearing once. Sequenced material: PBMCs, mostly from graft donor cells, taken 360 days after TCRalphabeta/CD19-depleted stem cell transplant. The receptor source for this set is a boy under two years old who had a stem cell transplant for Wiskott-Aldrich syndrome, so the T cells may come from the graft donor.

In its sample, this clonotype was seen a few times. The chain carries TRBV10-3 and TRBJ2-5, with a weak D call TRBD1 (5 bases). Between the trimmed V and J ends, which lost 10 bases and 5 bases, there was a span of 14 bases. CDR3 length: 12 residues. Germline CDR1 is ENHRY and CDR2 is SYGVKD. Written as DNA, the CDR3 is TGTGCCACCCAAGGGGTTGGGGAGACCCAGTACTTC. Protein sequence: CATQGVGETQYF.

The V gene is TRBV15, the J gene TRBJ2-1, with 9 nucleotides matching TRBD1. From germline, CDR1 is LNHNV and CDR2 YYDKDF (reference sequence). The CDR3 has 16 amino acids. The V segment lost 6 bases and the J segment 4 bases; nucleotides outside the gene matches: 10. CDR3 nucleotides: TGTGCCACCAGTCCTCGGACAGGGGTGTCTTACAATGAGCAGTTCTTC. Its protein product is CATSPRTGVSYNEQFF.

The chain links TRBV5-5 to TRBJ2-7; D remains ambiguous. The CDR3 totals 16 residues. Trimming removed 0 bases from V and 2 bases from J, with 15 bases in between. CDR1 SGHKS and CDR2 YYEKEE come from the germline V gene (reference sequence). CDR3 amino acids: CASSLGHSTATYEQYF. The CDR3 nucleotides read TGTGCCAGCAGCTTGGGACATTCTACAGCTACCTACGAGCAGTACTTC. Together with reference TRBV5-5 and TRBJ2-7, the CDR3 gives the full variable domain: DAGVTQSPTHLIKTRGQQVTLRCSPISGHKSVSWYQQVLGQGPQFIFQYYEKEERGRGNFPDRFSARQFPNYSSELNVNALLLGDSALYLCASSLGHSTATYEQYFGPGTRLTVT.